A selection of T cell receptor beta chains follows, all from one sample in a study of cytomegalovirus exposure and HLA in healthy donors. TCRdb's copy holds only in-frame clones and misses some; the assay was immunoSEQ multiplex PCR. Its table records 200,000 to 250,000 clones. Material: PBMCs. The receptors shown here come from a girl aged 2-15 years in good health and CMV-seropositive. CDR3s include the opening cysteine and the closing phenylalanine or tryptophan. A D gene is named only where the DNA matches it firmly.

j_gene | d_gene | v_gene | CDR3aa | CDR3nt
TRBJ1-5 | - | TRBV15 | CATSRDRVVGQPQHF | TGTGCCACCAGCAGAGACAGGGTTGTGGGTCAGCCCCAGCATTTT
TRBJ1-2 | TRBD1 | TRBV19 | CASLHRGTGYGYTF | TGTGCCAGTCTCCACAGGGGGACGGGCTATGGCTACACCTTC
TRBJ2-7 | - | TRBV7-9 | CASSLKVQGRDSSYEQYF | TGTGCCAGCAGCTTAAAAGTTCAGGGAAGGGATAGCTCCTACGAGCAGTACTTC
TRBJ2-7 | TRBD1 | TRBV14 | CASSKGDSGASYEQYF | TGTGCCAGCAGTAAAGGGGACAGCGGAGCCAGCTACGAGCAGTACTTC
TRBJ2-5 | - | TRBV29-1 | CSVGTTQYQETQYF | TGCAGCGTTGGGACTACCCAGTACCAAGAGACCCAGTACTTC
TRBJ1-4 | - | TRBV6-1 | CASRAFATNEKLFF | TGTGCCAGCAGGGCATTCGCAACTAATGAAAAACTGTTTTTT
TRBJ1-3 | - | TRBV19 | CASSMARLSGNTIYF | TGTGCCAGTAGTATGGCCAGACTCTCTGGAAACACCATATATTTT
TRBJ1-5 | - | TRBV10-3 | CAISDHNGGYQPQHF | TGTGCCATCAGTGACCATAACGGGGGTTATCAGCCCCAGCATTTT
TRBJ2-2 | TRBD2 | TRBV7-9 | CASSLSGTNTGELFF | TGTGCCAGCAGCCTGAGCGGGACTAACACCGGGGAGCTGTTTTTT
TRBJ2-3 | TRBD2 | TRBV7-2 | CASSFIAGGPVDTQYF | TGTGCCAGCAGCTTTATAGCGGGAGGGCCTGTAGATACGCAGTATTTT
TRBJ1-3 | - | TRBV29-1 | CSVVGRGGNTIYF | TGCAGCGTCGTAGGTAGGGGCGGAAACACCATATATTTT
TRBJ1-5 | - | TRBV7-6 | CASSLGGLGAYSNQPQHF | TGTGCCAGCAGCTTAGGGGGATTGGGGGCTTATAGCAATCAGCCCCAGCATTTT
TRBJ2-1 | TRBD1 | TRBV18 | CASSPRPGQGTNEQFF | TGTGCCAGCTCCCCAAGGCCGGGACAGGGGACCAATGAGCAGTTCTTC
TRBJ2-7 | TRBD2 | TRBV6-1 | CASSDRPPGLATFSYEQYF | TGTGCCAGCAGTGACAGACCTCCGGGACTAGCGACCTTCTCCTACGAGCAGTACTTC
TRBJ2-7 | TRBD1 | TRBV28 | CASRRQGKAYEQYF | TGTGCCAGCAGGCGACAGGGGAAGGCCTACGAGCAGTACTTC
TRBJ1-5 | - | TRBV4-1 | CASSQDAQIANGQPQHF | TGCGCCAGCAGCCAAGATGCCCAGATTGCAAATGGTCAGCCCCAGCATTTT
TRBJ2-2 | - | TRBV28 | CASMGYLLGGTDTGELFF | TGTGCCAGCATGGGGTACTTACTTGGCGGGACCGACACCGGGGAGCTGTTTTTT
TRBJ1-2 | - | TRBV6-1 | CASSASSRTVLNGYTF | TGTGCCAGCAGTGCCTCCTCTAGGACAGTATTAAATGGCTACACCTTC
TRBJ2-1 | - | TRBV19 | CASIGRTGRARDEQFF | TGTGCCAGTATAGGCCGCACAGGGAGGGCGCGCGATGAGCAGTTCTTC
TRBJ2-1 | TRBD1 | TRBV19 | CASSQGAYNEQFF | TGTGCCAGTAGCCAGGGGGCTTACAATGAGCAGTTCTTC
TRBJ2-3 | - | TRBV5-1 | CASSLGGLSTDTQYF | TGCGCCAGCAGCTTGGGGGGACTGAGCACAGATACGCAGTATTTT
TRBJ1-1 | - | TRBV29-1 | CSVGTTGMNTEALF | TGCAGCGTTGGAACGACAGGCATGAACACTGAAGCTCTCTTT
TRBJ2-7 | TRBD2 | TRBV10-3 | CAMSLTSGAYEQYF | TGTGCCATGTCGTTGACTAGCGGTGCCTACGAGCAGTACTTC
TRBJ2-7 | TRBD1 | TRBV7-6 | CASSLKAGQGLYEQYF | TGTGCCAGCAGCTTAAAAGCGGGACAGGGGCTCTACGAGCAGTACTTC
TRBJ2-1 | TRBD2 | TRBV28 | CASSLLAGSYNEQFF | TGTGCCAGCAGTTTACTAGCGGGCTCCTACAATGAGCAGTTCTTC
TRBJ2-7 | TRBD2 | TRBV28 | CASSLKGPLAGFSYEQYF | TGTGCCAGCAGTTTAAAGGGCCCCCTAGCGGGGTTTTCCTACGAGCAGTACTTC
TRBJ2-7 | TRBD2 | TRBV27 | CASSLAGGLPYEQYF | TGTGCCAGCAGCTTAGCGGGAGGACTCCCCTACGAGCAGTACTTC
TRBJ2-7 | TRBD1 | TRBV15 | CATSIGGQGPYEQYF | TGTGCCACCAGCATCGGGGGACAGGGTCCCTACGAGCAGTACTTC
TRBJ2-7 | TRBD2 | TRBV5-1 | CASSLGLREYPYEQYF | TGCGCCAGCAGCTTGGGTCTGCGGGAGTACCCCTACGAGCAGTACTTC
TRBJ2-7 | - | TRBV2 | CASRAQTGAFYEQYF | TGTGCCAGCAGGGCCCAGACAGGAGCTTTCTACGAGCAGTACTTC
TRBJ2-3 | - | TRBV5-4 | CASSLGVDQDTDTQYF | TGTGCCAGCAGCTTGGGGGTAGATCAGGACACAGATACGCAGTATTTT
TRBJ2-5 | - | TRBV27 | CASSVGTPRMETQYF | TGTGCCAGCAGTGTCGGGACACCCCGGATGGAGACCCAGTACTTC
TRBJ1-1 | - | TRBV28 | CASSPLASVTEAFF | TGTGCCAGCAGTCCCCTTGCCTCGGTCACTGAAGCTTTCTTT
TRBJ2-3 | TRBD1 | TRBV18 | CASSQTTGGATDTQYF | TGTGCCAGCTCACAAACTACAGGGGGCGCGACAGATACGCAGTATTTT
TRBJ2-5 | - | TRBV28 | CASSRPRELVQETQYF | TGTGCCAGCAGCCGCCCTCGGGAGCTGGTCCAAGAGACCCAGTACTTC
TRBJ1-2 | - | TRBV7-2 | CASSNTETYGYTF | TGTGCCAGCAGCAATACAGAGACCTATGGCTACACCTTC
TRBJ2-1 | TRBD2 | TRBV27 | CASSLRRGGATGNEQLF | TGTGCCAGCAGTTTACGTCGGGGAGGGGCAACGGGGAATGAGCAGCTCTTC
TRBJ1-1 | - | TRBV29-1 | CSVLFFPEAFF | TGCAGCGTCCTATTCTTTCCTGAAGCTTTCTTT
TRBJ1-4 | - | TRBV18 | CASSPTYDEKLFF | TGTGCCAGCTCACCCACATACGATGAAAAACTGTTTTTT
TRBJ2-3 | - | TRBV27 | CASSVYSGSIPNTQYF | TGTGCCAGCAGTGTCTACAGCGGGTCAATACCCAATACGCAGTATTTT
TRBJ2-5 | TRBD1 | TRBV7-3 | CASSLHPGQGFYQETQYF | TGTGCCAGCAGCCTCCACCCGGGACAGGGATTTTACCAAGAGACCCAGTACTTC